This TCR beta chain was identified during a study of cytomegalovirus exposure and HLA in healthy donors. J lost 2 bases, V lost 0 bases, and 5 bases had no gene match. CDR3 length equals 17 residues. Germline values: CDR1 SGDLS, CDR2 YYNGEE. The PCR used 60 Vbeta and 13 Jbeta primers. The table came from immunoSEQ multiplex PCR; TCRdb's copy has only in-frame clones and leaves some out. The table shows 250,000 to 350,000 clones, with around nine tenths occurring only once. Sequencing input: PBMCs. The sequence derives from a woman under 30 in good health and CMV-seronegative. The chain joins TRBV9 to TRBJ2-7, with 13 bases lining up with TRBD2. The CDR3 DNA reads TGTGCCAGCAGCGTAGGGAGGACTAGCGGGGGCGCCTACGAGCAGTACTTC. It is translated as CASSVGRTSGGAYEQYF.